Included here is one T cell receptor (beta chain) sequence, with context. Its antigen is unknown. No base qualities exist here, and no much larger clone lies one base off it. This sample stems from a study of graft-versus-host responses after intestinal transplantation (dated by TCRdb to about 2021). In terms of the full investigation: Multivisceral, liver-intestinal, or isolated intestinal transplants were received by the recipients. Every recipient was given anti-thymocyte globulin induction, then maintenance tacrolimus and steroids for about three years. After intestinal transplantation, graft-versus-host and host-versus-graft alloreactive T cell clones in the graft, circulation and bone marrow were tracked using bulk TCR-beta CDR3 sequencing. To identify alloreactive clones, pre-transplant mixed lymphocyte reaction products were sequenced and then compared with unstimulated pre-transplant donor and recipient T cells. Of the 20 to 30 intestinal transplant recipients enrolled in the cohort, one of whom was a retransplant, a few patients without pretransplant specimens were excluded. A peak of at least 4% donor T cells among recipient peripheral blood mononuclear cells was the definition used for donor T cell macrochimerism. Rather than being sequenced by the commercial service, samples from a few later patients were sequenced in-house on an Illumina MiSeq and processed with MiXCR.

Library method: the immunoSEQ multiplex PCR assay. In most patients, genomic DNA was isolated using the Qiagen DNeasy Blood and Tissue Kit and sent frozen to Adaptive Biotechnologies for TCR sequencing. For most patients, genomic DNA was subjected to high-throughput TCR-beta CDR3 sequencing by Adaptive Biotechnologies. In the original analysis: TCR sequencing data were retrieved from Adaptive's ImmunoSEQ software for 15 to 20 patients, whereas a few other patients were processed with MiXCR and VDJtools. CD4 versus CD8 sorting errors were corrected by removing sequences found in both subsets at a frequency ratio below 5:1. CDR3 nucleotide sequences shared between donor and recipient were removed because the origin of such sequences could not be assigned. To count as alloreactive, a clone needed at least 2-fold expansion over unstimulated cells and a minimum CFSE-low frequency of 0.002% (template counts) or 0.001% (read counts). A clone was considered mappable if detected in the sequenced pre-transplant spleen, lymph node, or MLR CFSE-low populations of the donor or recipient. The cumulative frequency of alloreactive clones was calculated as a percentage of all sequences, weighted by copy number. TCRdb mirrors the immuneACCESS table, restricted to in-frame sequences. Some clones are absent from its copies; in checked studies, under half trace to an unresolved V gene, and the reason for the others is unknown. V and J calls and clone size are given by that table; D and trimming were obtained from the DNA. The sample table shows 75,000 to 100,000 clones, and 90% to 95% are seen once. Approximately 0.5% of the sample is held by the ten biggest clonotypes.

Its CDR3 holds 15 amino acids, cysteine through phenylalanine. Of all the DNA, just the CDR3 is kept, 45 bases in frame from base 1. Based on the germline V gene (reference sequence), the CDR1 and CDR2 sequences are MNHEY and SMNVEV. V is reduced by 4 bases and J by 0 bases, leaving a spacing of 13 bases between them. In the paper's terms, the time point label means: cells obtained before transplantation from donor or recipient. CD3+CD4+ and CD3+CD8+ populations were FACS-sorted from unstimulated pre-transplant donor and recipient cells taken from spleen or lymph nodes. Broad study findings and their caveats: The relatively low number and heterogeneity of intestinal transplant patients limited the conclusions. Early after transplant, peak levels of circulating GvH clones were found to be associated with declines in HvG clones. GvH clones were detected in recipient bone marrow, and some of these GvH clones were observed earlier in ileal mucosa or blood, consistent with an intestinal mucosal origin. In the allografts of patients with donor T cell macrochimerism, GvH to HvG T cell clonal ratios were high.

This specimen was unstimulated CD8+ T cells sorted from spleen or lymph node cells, taken before intestinal transplant. This TCR derives from a human donor who received an intestinal transplant. The rearranged segments are TRBV27 and TRBJ2-7, with no D gene named confidently. The encoded CDR3 is CASSSLTQLSYEQYF. In nucleotide form, the sequence is TGTGCCAGCAGTTCACTAACCCAGCTCTCCTACGAGCAGTACTTC.